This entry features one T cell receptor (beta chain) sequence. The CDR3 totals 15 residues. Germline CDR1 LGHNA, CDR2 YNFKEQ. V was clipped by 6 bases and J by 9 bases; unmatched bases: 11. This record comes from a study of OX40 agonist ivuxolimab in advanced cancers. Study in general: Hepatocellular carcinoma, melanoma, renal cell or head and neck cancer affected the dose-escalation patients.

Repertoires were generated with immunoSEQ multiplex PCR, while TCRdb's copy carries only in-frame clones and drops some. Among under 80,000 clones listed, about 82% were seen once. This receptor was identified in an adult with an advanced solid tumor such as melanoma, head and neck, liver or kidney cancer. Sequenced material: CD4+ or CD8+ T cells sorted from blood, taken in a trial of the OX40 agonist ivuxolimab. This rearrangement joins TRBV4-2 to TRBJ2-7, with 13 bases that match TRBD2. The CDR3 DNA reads TGTGCCAGCAGTGGGGTGGGGACTAGCGGGGTCGGGCAGTACTTC. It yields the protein CASSGVGTSGVGQYF.